Each of the 26 T cell receptor beta chains below was sequenced from the same sample in a study of blood T cell repertoires in COVID-19. TCRdb keeps only in-frame clones here, not all; method: immunoSEQ multiplex PCR. Here the sample spans over 450,000 clones, approximately 88% being singletons. Sequencing was done on a sample of peripheral blood. The source is a woman aged 45-60 years with COVID-19, enrolled during active disease.

The rearrangement uses TRBV7-3 and TRBJ2-3; a possible D gene is TRBD2 (5 bases). Germline V gives CDR1 SGHTA, CDR2 FQGTGA. The V and J ends lost 5 bases and 6 bases respectively, with 15 bases between them. CDR3 length: 14 residues. In nucleotides, the CDR3 is TGTGCCAGCAGCCCTACGGCGGGTCGGGATACGCAGTATTTT. Protein sequence: CASSPTAGRDTQYF.

As for this clone: Within the sample, other DNA sequences also encode this same CDR3. The chain recombines TRBV5-1 with TRBJ2-7; tentative D call: TRBD2 (5 bases). V shed 4 bases and J shed 3 bases, with 8 bases lying between them. From germline, CDR1 is SGHRS and CDR2 YFSETQ. This CDR3 contains 12 residues. CDR3 protein: CASSPGGYEQYF. CDR3 in DNA: TGCGCCAGCAGCCCCGGAGGCTACGAGCAGTACTTC. Looking up the rest from reference TRBV5-1 and TRBJ2-7 gives the full variable domain: KAGVTQTPRYLIKTRGQQVTLSCSPISGHRSVSWYQQTPGQGLQFLFEYFSETQRNKGNFPGRFSGRQFSNSRSEMNVSTLELGDSALYLCASSPGGYEQYFGPGTRLTVT.

The chain links TRBV30 to TRBJ1-1, with D tentatively TRBD1 (6 bases). V lost 2 bases to trimming and J lost 1 base, with 23 bases between them. The CDR3 runs to 18 residues. Germline values: CDR1 GTSNPN, CDR2 SVGIG (reference sequence). CDR3 sequence: CAWSPQGFLTSRNTEAFF. In nucleotides, the CDR3 is TGTGCCTGGAGTCCCCAGGGGTTCCTCACCTCTAGGAACACTGAAGCTTTCTTT.

This chain uses TRBV6-1 with TRBJ1-2, with D possibly being TRBD1 (6 bases). Trimming left V 2 bases short and J 8 bases short, with 12 bases between. The CDR3 sequence is 13 residues long. Germline V lookup: CDR1 MNHNS, CDR2 SASEGT. In DNA, the CDR3 is TGTGCCAGCAGTGAAAGGGGGGGACGGGGCTACACCTTC. Amino acid sequence: CASSERGGRGYTF.

As for this clone: The same CDR3 can be traced to other DNA sequences in this sample. The chain employs TRBV19 and TRBJ1-1; a possible D gene is TRBD1 (5 bases). In germline, CDR1 is LNHDA, CDR2 SQIVND (reference sequence). The CDR3 is made up of 14 amino acids. The ends were cut back, 1 base at V and 1 base at J, with 7 bases in the middle. As DNA, the CDR3 is TGTGCCAGTAGTATAGGAGGACAGAACACTGAAGCTTTCTTT. Translating it yields CASSIGGQNTEAFF. Together with reference TRBV19 and TRBJ1-1, the CDR3 gives the full variable domain: DGGITQSPKYLFRKEGQNVTLSCEQNLNHDAMYWYRQDPGQGLRLIYYSQIVNDFQKGDIAEGYSVSREKKESFPLTVTSAQKNPTAFYLCASSIGGQNTEAFFGQGTRLTVV.

The chain couples TRBV6-5 to TRBJ1-2; D unresolved. Germline V CDR1 and CDR2: MNHEY, SVGAGI. The V gene lost 0 bases and the J gene lost 1 base, with 12 bases spanning the gap. The CDR3 has 16 amino acids. The CDR3 region has the DNA TGTGCCAGCAGTTACTCATCAGTGGGGAGTAACTATGGCTACACCTTC. As protein: CASSYSSVGSNYGYTF.

The CDR3 spells CASSYLGGQGNEKLFF. CDR3 sequence (DNA): TGTGCCAGCAGCTACCTCGGTGGACAGGGGAATGAAAAACTGTTTTTT. This sequence joins TRBV7-9 and TRBJ1-4; 9 positions agree with TRBD1. The germline V gene has CDR1 SEHNR and CDR2 FQNEAQ (reference sequence). The trim removed 4 bases at V and 5 bases at J, leaving 8 bases unmatched. There are 16 residues in the CDR3. Looking up the rest from reference TRBV7-9 and TRBJ1-4 gives the full variable domain: DTGVSQNPRHKITKRGQNVTFRCDPISEHNRLYWYRQTLGQGPEFLTYFQNEAQLEKSRLLSDRFSAERPKGSFSTLEIQRTEQGDSAMYLCASSYLGGQGNEKLFFGSGTQLSVL.

The rearrangement uses TRBV29-1 and TRBJ1-1; perhaps TRBD1 as D (5 bases). With 7 bases removed from V and 6 bases from J, the gap between germline ends came to 18 bases. The length of the CDR3 is 13 residues. Per the germline V gene, CDR1 is SQVTM and CDR2 is ANQGSEA. CDR3 region: CSAVTAQGAEAFF. The CDR3 DNA reads TGCAGCGCTGTGACAGCCCAGGGCGCTGAAGCTTTCTTT. Combining the CDR3 with reference TRBV29-1 and TRBJ1-1 gives the whole variable domain SAVISQKPSRDICQRGTSLTIQCQVDSQVTMMFWYRQQPGQSLTLIATANQGSEATYESGFVIDKFPISRPNLTFSTLTVSNMSPEDSSIYLCSAVTAQGAEAFFGQGTRLTVV.

V is TRBV7-3 and J is TRBJ2-6; D not resolved. V was shortened by 3 bases and J by 0 bases, with 9 bases between the two germline ends. This CDR3 has 16 amino acids. Germline values: CDR1 SGHTA, CDR2 FQGTGA. In DNA form, the CDR3 reads TGTGCCAGCAGCTTTAACCGGGTCTCTGGGGCCAACGTCCTGACTTTC. Its translation: CASSFNRVSGANVLTF.

About this clone itself: Other DNA sequences in the sample encode the same CDR3. V and J are TRBV5-4 and TRBJ2-7, with TRBD1 matching over 7 bases. CDR1 is SGHNT and CDR2 is YYREEE in the germline V gene (reference sequence). The V gene end was trimmed by 0 bases and the J gene end by 4 bases; junction bases not matched to a gene: 1. This CDR3 is 13 amino acids long. CDR3 sequence reads: CASSLETGYEQYF. In DNA form, the CDR3 reads TGTGCCAGCAGCTTGGAGACAGGGTACGAGCAGTACTTC.

This clone has only one observation. This chain connects TRBV21-1 to TRBJ2-4; the table gives TRBD1 as D, unverified against the DNA. TRBV21-1 is assigned pseudogene status. The CDR3 contains 16 residues. The CDR3 here is CATAEGTHLAKNIQYF. Written as DNA, the CDR3 is TGTGCCACCGCAGAAGGGACACACCTAGCCAAAAACATTCAGTACTTC.

The chain employs TRBV7-3 and TRBJ1-6, with 7 bases fitting TRBD1. Germline trimming cut 5 bases from V and 5 bases from J; bases unmatched to any gene: 3. The length of the CDR3 is 14 residues. The germline CDR1 and CDR2 sequences are SGHTA and FQGTGA. The CDR3 protein is CASSQDRNNSPLHF. Here the CDR3 DNA reads TGTGCCAGCAGCCAGGACAGGAATAATTCACCCCTCCACTTT.

This clone was observed a single time. The CDR3 here is CASSFFGQDGYTF. CDR3 sequence (DNA): TGTGCCAGCAGCTTTTTCGGACAGGATGGCTACACCTTC. The chain couples TRBV5-4 to TRBJ1-2; 7 nucleotides line up with TRBD1. Germline assignment: CDR1 SGHNT and CDR2 YYREEE (reference sequence). This CDR3 region has 13 residues. After removal of 2 bases from V and 6 bases from J, the junction contained 4 bases not matched to a gene.

The genes are TRBV5-1 and TRBJ2-2; unclear D gene. V shed 7 bases and J shed 4 bases, with 20 bases lying between them. The CDR3 spans 16 residues. Per the germline V gene, CDR1 is SGHRS and CDR2 is YFSETQ. This CDR3 is CASCHFTRQSTGELFF. The DNA of the CDR3 is TGCGCCAGCTGCCATTTCACGAGACAAAGCACCGGGGAGCTGTTTTTT.

The chain uses TRBV20-1 and TRBJ2-3; 14 nucleotides agree with TRBD2. J lost 3 bases, V lost 3 bases, and 14 bases had no gene match. The CDR3 sequence is 19 residues long. The germline V gene encodes CDR1 DFQATT and CDR2 SNEGSKA (reference sequence). In DNA, the CDR3 is TGCAGTGCTAGTCTGCTCACCGGGACTAGCGGGGGTACGACAGATACGCAGTATTTT. Its translation: CSASLLTGTSGGTTDTQYF.

The J gene is TRBJ1-2, the V gene TRBV7-8, with 10 bases matching TRBD1. The J segment lost 7 bases and the V segment lost 5 bases, leaving 4 bases of the junction unmatched. CDR3 length: 13 amino acids. Germline CDR1 reads SGHVS; CDR2 reads FQNEAQ. The CDR3 is CASSPGQGTGYTF. The CDR3 DNA reads TGTGCCAGCAGCCCGGGACAGGGGACTGGCTACACCTTC.

The V gene is TRBV28, the J gene TRBJ1-5; a weak D match, TRBD1 (6 bases). The CDR3 runs 15 residues. V was shortened by 6 bases and J by 5 bases, with 17 bases between the two germline ends. The V gene's germline CDR1 is MDHEN and CDR2 SYDVKM. CDR3 sequence reads: CASRGTPLSDQPQHF. CDR3 coding DNA: TGTGCCAGCAGAGGGACACCCTTATCGGATCAGCCCCAGCATTTT.

The V gene is TRBV5-1, the J gene TRBJ1-1, with 7 positions matching TRBD1. V lost 0 bases and J lost 3; bases outside the gene matches: 5. The CDR3 is 15 residues long. Germline CDR1 is SGHRS and CDR2 is YFSETQ. CDR3 coding DNA: TGCGCCAGCAGCTTGGGTGGGACAGTACACACTGAAGCTTTCTTT. Translated, it gives CASSLGGTVHTEAFF.

The gene calls are TRBV11-3 and TRBJ2-3, with 13 bases identical to TRBD2. V shed 5 bases, J shed 3 bases, and the junction held 5 bases outside the gene matches. CDR1 is SGHNT, CDR2 YENEEA, per germline. The CDR3 spans 16 residues. The DNA for the CDR3 is TGTGCCAGCAGCCTGGGACTAGCGGGGCTAACAGATACGCAGTATTTT. Encoded protein: CASSLGLAGLTDTQYF.

The genes are TRBV27 and TRBJ2-7, with 11 bases that match TRBD2. CDR1 is MNHEY, CDR2 SMNVEV, per germline (reference sequence). The CDR3 spans 16 residues. V lost 0 bases, J lost 2 bases, and 3 bases stayed unmatched. The CDR3 sequence is CASSLSPSGGPYEQYF. CDR3 coding DNA: TGTGCCAGCAGTTTATCGCCTAGCGGGGGGCCCTACGAGCAGTACTTC.

The chain couples TRBV6-1 to TRBJ1-6, with no clear D. This CDR3 is built from 13 residues. The germline V gene has CDR1 MNHNS and CDR2 SASEGT. V lost 0 bases and J 11 bases, leaving 8 bases between the germline ends. The CDR3 coding sequence is TGTGCCAGCAGTGAAGCCTACGCCGCACCCCTCCACTTT. Encoded protein: CASSEAYAAPLHF.

This chain joins TRBV5-5 and TRBJ2-5; TRBD1 matches at 8 bases. This CDR3 contains 15 residues. Germline CDR1 SGHKS, CDR2 YYEKEE (reference sequence). After removal of 9 bases from V and 5 bases from J, the junction contained 15 bases not matched to a gene. The CDR3 is CAILRDRLTRETQYF. CDR3 coding DNA: TGTGCCATTCTCCGGGACAGGCTAACCCGGGAGACCCAGTACTTC.

The V and J genes are TRBV7-6 and TRBJ2-1; D unresolved. CDR3 length: 12 amino acids. V lost 6 bases, J lost 9 bases, and 12 bases lay in between. Germline V lookup: CDR1 SGHVS, CDR2 FNYEAQ. The CDR3: CASSRTVGEQFF. The CDR3 DNA follows: TGTGCCAGCAGTCGCACGGTTGGTGAGCAGTTCTTC.

The rearrangement uses TRBV6-2 or TRBV6-3 and TRBJ1-2, with 8 bases matching TRBD1. J gave up 8 bases and V 4 bases, and 9 bases lay outside the gene matches. This CDR3 is 14 amino acids long. Looked up from germline, CDR1 is MNHEY and CDR2 is SVGEGT. The CDR3 DNA reads TGTGCCAGCAGTTCAAACGGACAGGGAATGGGCTACACCTTC. Translating gives CASSSNGQGMGYTF.

J is TRBJ2-7 and V is TRBV13, with D possibly TRBD2 on 7 matching bases. This CDR3 has 12 residues. Germline V gene sequence: CDR1 PRHDT, CDR2 FYEKMQ (reference sequence). V lost 2 bases and J lost 10, with 12 bases in between. The CDR3: CASSLSGGEQYF. Written as DNA, the CDR3 is TGTGCCAGCAGCTTATCGGGGGGCGAACAGTACTTC.

J is TRBJ1-5 and V is TRBV24-1; tentatively, D is TRBD1 (6 bases). Deletions cut 5 bases from V and 7 bases from J, with 14 bases between. Germline values: CDR1 KGHDR, CDR2 SFDVKD. The CDR3 covers 14 residues. The CDR3 sequence: CATSAVGGGQPQHF. CDR3 nucleotide sequence: TGTGCCACCAGTGCCGTTGGGGGGGGCCAGCCCCAGCATTTT.